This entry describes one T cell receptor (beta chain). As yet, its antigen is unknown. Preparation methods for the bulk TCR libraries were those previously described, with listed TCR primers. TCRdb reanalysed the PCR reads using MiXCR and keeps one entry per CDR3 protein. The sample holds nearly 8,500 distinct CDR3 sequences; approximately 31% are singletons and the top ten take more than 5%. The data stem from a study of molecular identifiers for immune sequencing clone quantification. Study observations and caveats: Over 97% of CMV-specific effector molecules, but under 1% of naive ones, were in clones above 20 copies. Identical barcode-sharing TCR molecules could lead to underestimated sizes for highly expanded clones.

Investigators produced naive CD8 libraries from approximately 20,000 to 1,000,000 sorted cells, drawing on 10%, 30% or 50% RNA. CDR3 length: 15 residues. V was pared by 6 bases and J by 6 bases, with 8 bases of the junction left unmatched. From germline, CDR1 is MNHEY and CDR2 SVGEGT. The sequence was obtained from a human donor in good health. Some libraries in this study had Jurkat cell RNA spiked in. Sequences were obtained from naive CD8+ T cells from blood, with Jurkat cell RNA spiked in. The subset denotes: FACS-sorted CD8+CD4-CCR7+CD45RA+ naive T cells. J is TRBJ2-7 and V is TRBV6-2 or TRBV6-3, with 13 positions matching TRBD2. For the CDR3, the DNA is TGTGCCAGCAGAGAACGACTAGCGGGAGGAGGCGAGCAGTACTTC. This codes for CASRERLAGGGEQYF.